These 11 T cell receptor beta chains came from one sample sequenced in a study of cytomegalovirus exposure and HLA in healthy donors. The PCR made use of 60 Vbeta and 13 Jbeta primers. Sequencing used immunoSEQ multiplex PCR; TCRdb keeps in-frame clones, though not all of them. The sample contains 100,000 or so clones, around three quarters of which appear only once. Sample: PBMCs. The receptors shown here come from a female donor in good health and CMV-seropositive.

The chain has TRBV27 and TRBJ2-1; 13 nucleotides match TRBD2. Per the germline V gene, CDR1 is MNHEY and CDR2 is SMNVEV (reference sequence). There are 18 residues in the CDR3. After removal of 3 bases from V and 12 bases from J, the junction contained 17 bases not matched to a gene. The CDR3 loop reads CASSFLRLAGGRSQGQFF. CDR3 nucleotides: TGTGCCAGCAGTTTCCTCCGACTAGCGGGAGGACGAAGCCAGGGGCAGTTCTTC.

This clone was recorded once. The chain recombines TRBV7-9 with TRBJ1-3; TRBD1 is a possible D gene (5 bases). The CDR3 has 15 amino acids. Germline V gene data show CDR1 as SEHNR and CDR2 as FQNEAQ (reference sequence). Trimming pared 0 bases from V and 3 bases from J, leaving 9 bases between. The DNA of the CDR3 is TGTGCCAGCAGCTTAGCTGGGGCAAGTGGAAACACCATATATTTT. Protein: CASSLAGASGNTIYF.

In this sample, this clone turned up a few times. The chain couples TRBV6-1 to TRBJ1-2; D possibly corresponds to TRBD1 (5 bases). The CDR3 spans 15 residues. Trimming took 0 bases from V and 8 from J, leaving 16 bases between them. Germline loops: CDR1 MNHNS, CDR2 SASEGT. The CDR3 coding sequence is TGTGCCAGCAGTGAAGCGTTCTTACAGGTTATAGGCTACACCTTC. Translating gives CASSEAFLQVIGYTF.

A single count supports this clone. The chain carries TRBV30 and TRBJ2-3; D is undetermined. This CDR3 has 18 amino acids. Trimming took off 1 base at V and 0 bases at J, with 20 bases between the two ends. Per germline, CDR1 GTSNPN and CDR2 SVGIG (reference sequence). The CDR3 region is CAWSGPRRIATSTDTQYF. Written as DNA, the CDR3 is TGTGCCTGGAGTGGACCGAGACGCATAGCTACTAGCACAGATACGCAGTATTTT.

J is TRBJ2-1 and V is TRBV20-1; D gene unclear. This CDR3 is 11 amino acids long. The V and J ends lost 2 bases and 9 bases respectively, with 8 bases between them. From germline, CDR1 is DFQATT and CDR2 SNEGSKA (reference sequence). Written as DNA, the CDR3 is TGCAGTGCTAGATTCCTGCGTGAGCAGTTCTTC. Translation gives CSARFLREQFF.

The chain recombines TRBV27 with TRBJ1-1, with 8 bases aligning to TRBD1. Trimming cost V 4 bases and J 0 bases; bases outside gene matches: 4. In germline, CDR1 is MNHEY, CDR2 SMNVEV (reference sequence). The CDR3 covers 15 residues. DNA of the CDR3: TGTGCCAGCAGTTGGACAGGGCTAATGAACACTGAAGCTTTCTTT. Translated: CASSWTGLMNTEAFF.

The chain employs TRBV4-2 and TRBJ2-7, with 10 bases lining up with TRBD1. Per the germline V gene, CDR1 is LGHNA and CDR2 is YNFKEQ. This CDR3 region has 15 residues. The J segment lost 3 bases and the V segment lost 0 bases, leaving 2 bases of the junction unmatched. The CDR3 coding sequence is TGTGCCAGCAGCCAAGATGGACAGGGGGTCTACGAGCAGTACTTC. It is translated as CASSQDGQGVYEQYF.

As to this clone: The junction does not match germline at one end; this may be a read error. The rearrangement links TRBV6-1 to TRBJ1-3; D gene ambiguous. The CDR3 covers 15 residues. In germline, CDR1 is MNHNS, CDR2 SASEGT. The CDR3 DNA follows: TGTGCCAGCCGTGAAGGAGGCGCCTCTGGAAACACCATATATTTT. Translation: CASREGGASGNTIYF.

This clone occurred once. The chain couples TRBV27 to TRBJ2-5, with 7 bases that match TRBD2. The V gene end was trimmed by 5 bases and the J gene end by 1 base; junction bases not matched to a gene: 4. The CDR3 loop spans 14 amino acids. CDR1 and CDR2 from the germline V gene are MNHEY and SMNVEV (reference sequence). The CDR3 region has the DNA TGTGCCAGCAGTACCCGGACTAGCCAAGAGACCCAGTACTTC. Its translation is CASSTRTSQETQYF.

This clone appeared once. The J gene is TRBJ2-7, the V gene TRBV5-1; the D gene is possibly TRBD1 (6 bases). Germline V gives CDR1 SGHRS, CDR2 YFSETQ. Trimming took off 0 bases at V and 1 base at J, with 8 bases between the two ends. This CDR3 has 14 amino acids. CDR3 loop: CASSLARGSYEQYF. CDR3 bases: TGCGCCAGCAGCTTGGCCAGGGGATCCTACGAGCAGTACTTC.

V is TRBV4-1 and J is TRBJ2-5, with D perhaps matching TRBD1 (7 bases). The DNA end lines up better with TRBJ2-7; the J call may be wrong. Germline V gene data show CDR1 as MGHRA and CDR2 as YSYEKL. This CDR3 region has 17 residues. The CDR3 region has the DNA TGCGCCAGCAGCCTTGGAGGGGGCGGCTTGAGCTCCTACGAGCAGTACTTC. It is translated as CASSLGGGGLSSYEQYF.